The sample holds a few counts of the clone carrying this T cell receptor beta chain. No antigen is known for it. The data were obtained in a study of cytomegalovirus exposure and HLA in healthy donors. Germline V gives CDR1 MDHEN, CDR2 SYDVKM. J was trimmed by 6 bases and V by 7 bases; bases with no gene match: 11. CDR3 length: 15 amino acids. Researchers ran the PCR with 60 Vbeta and 13 Jbeta primers. Assay used: immunoSEQ multiplex PCR; TCRdb lists only in-frame clones, some missing. The repertoire consists of approximately 78,000 clones, with 65% to 70% occurring once and the leading ten covering roughly 22%. Findings of the study overall: In a later analysis, donors in an Asian-associated ancestry cluster reportedly had fewer N-insertions in productive TCRs than the cohort mean.

Healthy individuals who donated bone marrow served as the donors. Input material: PBMCs. This TCR was sampled from a middle-aged man in good health and CMV-seropositive. The rearrangement uses TRBV28 and TRBJ2-3; 9 bases line up with TRBD2. Here the CDR3 DNA reads TGTGCCAGCACCCCCAGCGGGGGGCGGTATGATACGCAGTATTTT. It yields the protein CASTPSGGRYDTQYF.